This TCR beta chain was recorded in a study of early T cells in non-severe SARS-CoV-2 infection. Across the study: From unsorted whole blood, bulk RNA was sequenced, and the chains remained unpaired. Whole-study results and caveats: Anti-spike CD8 specificities were favored by VDJdb matching, whose results missed private and CD4 specificities.

Points on this clonotype: Its antigen is still unknown.

Unique molecular identifiers were affixed to single, distinct cDNA molecules. TCRdb processed the 5' RACE reads anew with MiXCR; each CDR3 protein has one entry. Here the sample spans 97,000 or so distinct CDR3 sequences, about 10% being singletons. The material sequenced was whole blood, taken at baseline. The source is an adult who was a healthcare worker with PCR-confirmed SARS-CoV-2 infection or an uninfected control (not recorded which).

CDR3 coding DNA: TGCAGCGGGGAGAACACTGAAGCTTTCTTT. Protein: CSGENTEAFF. The rearrangement joins TRBV29-1 to TRBJ1-1; D remains unclear. This CDR3 comprises 10 residues. Trimming cost V 7 bases and J 1 base, with 4 bases left between them. The germline V gene has CDR1 SQVTM and CDR2 ANQGSEA. Drawing the rest from reference TRBV29-1 and TRBJ1-1, the complete variable domain is SAVISQKPSRDICQRGTSLTIQCQVDSQVTMMFWYRQQPGQSLTLIATANQGSEATYESGFVIDKFPISRPNLTFSTLTVSNMSPEDSSIYLCSGENTEAFFGQGTRLTVV.